The 32 T cell receptor beta chains below all came from one sample that was sequenced in a study of CD8 T cells in Susac syndrome. RNA amounts of roughly 0.45 to 1 ug underwent reverse transcription with random hexamers. TCRdb itself ran the immunoSEQ multiplex PCR reads through MiXCR, one entry per CDR3 protein. In the table there are around 130,000 distinct CDR3 sequences, less than 95% of which are singletons. Sequenced input: CD4+ T cells from PBMCs. These receptors all come from a human donor in good health.

The rearrangement joins TRBV5-1 to TRBJ2-5; 8 bases map to TRBD1. Per the germline V gene, CDR1 is SGHRS and CDR2 is YFSETQ. The CDR3 is made up of 15 amino acids. V lost 1 base to trimming and J lost 1 base; unmatched junction nucleotides: 3. CDR3 amino acids: CASSLTGQAQETQYF. DNA for the CDR3: TGCGCCAGCAGCTTGACGGGACAGGCCCAAGAGACCCAGTACTTC.

The gene calls are TRBV6-5 and TRBJ1-2; 9 bases align to TRBD1. The length of the CDR3 is 15 residues. Germline lookup yields CDR1 MNHEY and CDR2 SVGAGI. After removal of 1 base from V and 8 bases from J, the junction contained 8 bases not matched to a gene. CDR3 coding DNA: TGTGCCAGCAGTTACTTTCCGGGACAGGGTGGCGGCTACACCTTC. Its protein is CASSYFPGQGGGYTF.

The J gene is TRBJ2-1, the V gene TRBV19, with 8 bases that match TRBD2. The CDR3 is made up of 15 amino acids. The V segment lost 1 base and the J segment 6 bases; nucleotides outside the gene matches: 5. Germline CDR1 reads LNHDA; CDR2 reads SQIVND (reference sequence). The CDR3 loop reads CASSIGGTRSNEQFF. For the CDR3, the DNA is TGTGCCAGTAGTATAGGGGGGACTAGAAGCAATGAGCAGTTCTTC.

The rearrangement uses TRBV5-1 and TRBJ2-5; 7 bases map to TRBD2. Looked up from germline, CDR1 is SGHRS and CDR2 is YFSETQ. After removal of 4 bases from V and 5 bases from J, the junction contained 17 bases not matched to a gene. The CDR3 consists of 17 residues. The CDR3 DNA reads as TGCGCCAGCAGCGAGTTGAGCCCTCTTCTAGCGGAGGAGACCCAGTACTTC. It specifies CASSELSPLLAEETQYF.

V and J are TRBV30 and TRBJ2-7, with D maybe TRBD1 (6 bases). The CDR3 totals 13 residues. Trimming left V 3 bases short and J 3 bases short, with 12 bases between. In germline, CDR1 is GTSNPN, CDR2 SVGIG (reference sequence). As DNA, the CDR3 is TGTGCCTGGAGCGCAGGGGCCCACTACGAGCAGTACTTC. Protein: CAWSAGAHYEQYF.

The rearrangement uses TRBV2 and TRBJ1-1, with 10 bases fitting TRBD1. This CDR3 contains 13 residues. Germline V gives CDR1 SNHLY, CDR2 FYNNEI. V lost 8 bases and J lost 11; bases outside the gene matches: 11. CDR3 protein: CASGGRGQGSAFF. The CDR3 nucleotides read TGTGCCAGCGGGGGGCGGGGACAGGGGTCGGCTTTCTTT.

The sample holds a few counts of this clonotype. J is TRBJ1-2 and V is TRBV14; TRBD1 matches 7 bases. In germline, CDR1 is SGHDN, CDR2 FVKESK. V was pared by 1 base and J by 4 bases, with 3 bases of the junction left unmatched. This CDR3 is 14 amino acids long. DNA for the CDR3: TGTGCCAGCAGCCAAGCCCCAGGGGGCTATGGCTACACCTTC. This translates into CASSQAPGGYGYTF.

The chain joins TRBV27 to TRBJ1-2; D gene ambiguous. CDR1 and CDR2 (germline): MNHEY, SMNVEV (reference sequence). The CDR3 extends over 13 amino acids. The V end was cut by 6 bases, the J end by 5 bases, with 13 bases between. The CDR3, as DNA: TGTGCCAGCAGCCTCTCTTGGGAGTATGGCTACACCTTC. Translating gives CASSLSWEYGYTF.

V usage is TRBV12-3 or TRBV12-4 and J usage is TRBJ2-2; perhaps TRBD2 as D (6 bases). The CDR3 is made up of 14 amino acids. V lost 2 bases, J lost 4 bases, and 8 bases lay in between. CDR3 protein: CASSLFGGTGELFF. CDR3 coding DNA: TGTGCCAGCAGTTTATTCGGGGGCACCGGGGAGCTGTTTTTT.

The V gene is TRBV6-5, the J gene TRBJ2-5, with TRBD1 matching 7 bases. Germline assignment: CDR1 MNHEY and CDR2 SVGAGI. With 0 bases clipped from V and 4 bases from J, the junction kept 5 bases outside the gene matches. This CDR3 has 15 residues. CDR3 sequence reads: CASSYSGRGLETQYF. As DNA, the CDR3 is TGTGCCAGCAGTTACTCGGGCAGGGGGTTAGAGACCCAGTACTTC.

The V gene is TRBV18, the J gene TRBJ2-1, with D unclear. Germline CDR1 KGHSH, CDR2 LQKENI. The length of the CDR3 is 13 residues. V was cut by 10 bases and J by 1 base, with 11 bases left in between. The CDR3 sequence is CATSLSSYNEQFF. The CDR3 coding sequence is TGTGCCACCTCCCTCTCTTCCTACAATGAGCAGTTCTTC.

This clonotype was observed a handful of times. In DNA form, the CDR3 reads TGTGCCAGCAGCCACCGATCGGGGACCTATGGGGGCTACGAGCAGTACTTC. Its protein product is CASSHRSGTYGGYEQYF. The V call is TRBV3-1, the J call TRBJ2-7, with D perhaps being TRBD1 or TRBD2 (5 bases each). Germline V gene sequence: CDR1 LGHDT, CDR2 YNNKEL (reference sequence). V dropped 3 bases and J dropped 3 bases, with 21 bases sitting between them. The CDR3 is 17 residues long.

V and J are TRBV30 and TRBJ1-2; 7 bases agree with TRBD1. CDR1 and CDR2 from the germline V gene are GTSNPN and SVGIG (reference sequence). J lost 5 bases, V lost 8 bases, and 11 bases had no gene match. The CDR3 length is 13 residues. In DNA form, the CDR3 reads TGTGCCGGAACAGGGGCCGGAGTTTATGGCTACACCTTC. This gives the protein CAGTGAGVYGYTF.

The chain employs TRBV3-1 and TRBJ2-7; D gene ambiguous. V lost 0 bases, J lost 7 bases, and 7 bases lay in between. Germline V gene lookup returns CDR1 LGHDT and CDR2 YNNKEL (reference sequence). This CDR3 spans 12 amino acids. In DNA form, the CDR3 reads TGTGCCAGCAGCCAAGATCCGTGGGAGCAGTACTTC. This translates into CASSQDPWEQYF.

V usage is TRBV19 and J usage is TRBJ2-3; D is undetermined. The germline V gene encodes CDR1 LNHDA and CDR2 SQIVND (reference sequence). This CDR3 is 14 amino acids long. Trimming pared 7 bases from V and 4 bases from J, leaving 15 bases between. This CDR3 is CASKPAPSADTQYF. The CDR3 nucleotides are TGTGCCAGTAAGCCAGCTCCGTCCGCAGATACGCAGTATTTT.

The CDR3 spells CATSVGRDNEQFF. CDR3 coding DNA: TGTGCCACCAGTGTGGGAAGGGACAATGAGCAGTTCTTC. The chain uses TRBV24-1 and TRBJ2-1; D is unresolved. The CDR3 totals 13 residues. Germline V gives CDR1 KGHDR, CDR2 SFDVKD. The ends were cut back, 5 bases at V and 5 bases at J, with 9 bases in the middle.

This clonotype was picked up one time. This sequence joins TRBV30 and TRBJ1-2, with D possibly matching TRBD1 (5 bases). There are 14 residues in the CDR3. Trimming cost V 0 bases and J 4 bases, with 12 bases left between them. The germline V gene has CDR1 GTSNPN and CDR2 SVGIG (reference sequence). CDR3 sequence reads: CAWSVQEQVYGYTF. The CDR3 bases are TGTGCCTGGAGTGTACAGGAACAGGTCTATGGCTACACCTTC. The full variable domain, in which reference TRBV30 and TRBJ1-2 provide the parts outside the CDR3, is SQTIHQWPATLVQPVGSPLSLECTVEGTSNPNLYWYRQAAGRGLQLLFYSVGIGQISSEVPQNLSASRPQDRQFILSSKKLLLSDSGFYLCAWSVQEQVYGYTFGSGTRLTVV.

CDR3 DNA: TGTGCCAGCAGGGATAGCGAGAACACCGGGGAGCTGTTTTTT. Translated, it gives CASRDSENTGELFF. The V gene is TRBV12-3 or TRBV12-4, the J gene TRBJ2-2; perhaps TRBD2 as D (5 bases). The CDR3 has 14 amino acids. The germline V and J ends were trimmed by 6 bases and 1 base, with 9 bases remaining between them.

This chain joins TRBV6-2 or TRBV6-3 and TRBJ1-1; tentative D call: TRBD1 (5 bases). Germline CDR1 MNHEY, CDR2 SVGEGT. The CDR3 runs 15 residues. The V end was cut by 8 bases, the J end by 4 bases, with 20 bases between. The CDR3 DNA is TGTGCCAGCGGCCTCCGAACCGGGGGGAGCACTGAAGCTTTCTTT. This translates into CASGLRTGGSTEAFF.

This clonotype was seen only once. The chain uses TRBV7-8 and TRBJ1-5, with D uncertain. Trimming stripped 0 bases from V and 0 bases from J, with 9 bases between. CDR1 SGHVS and CDR2 FQNEAQ come from the germline V gene. The CDR3 length is 16 residues. CDR3 sequence: CASSLAEDRSNQPQHF. The CDR3 DNA is TGTGCCAGCAGCTTAGCTGAGGACCGTAGCAATCAGCCCCAGCATTTT.

The V gene is TRBV29-1, the J gene TRBJ2-7; D gene ambiguous. V was shortened by 5 bases and J by 3 bases, with 8 bases between the two germline ends. The length of the CDR3 is 11 residues. Germline values: CDR1 SQVTM, CDR2 ANQGSEA. This chain's CDR3 is CSVQTDYEQYF. CDR3 DNA sequence: TGCAGCGTTCAAACAGACTACGAGCAGTACTTC.

This sequence joins TRBV7-2 and TRBJ2-7; 8 bases match TRBD1. CDR1 and CDR2 (germline): SGHTA, FQGNSA. This CDR3 comprises 17 residues. The J segment lost 4 bases and the V segment lost 0 bases, leaving 11 bases of the junction unmatched. The CDR3 DNA is TGTGCCAGCAGCTTAGCGCGTCCAGGACAGGGAGTTTACGAGCAGTACTTC. Amino acids: CASSLARPGQGVYEQYF.

This chain connects TRBV29-1 to TRBJ1-1; no clear D gene. This CDR3 spans 12 amino acids. V was trimmed by 5 bases and J by 3 bases, leaving 10 bases between them. Germline V gene data show CDR1 as SQVTM and CDR2 as ANQGSEA. CDR3: CSVTREYTEAFF. CDR3 nucleotide sequence: TGCAGCGTTACTAGGGAATACACTGAAGCTTTCTTT.

V is TRBV21-1 and J is TRBJ1-4; the D call TRBD1 from the table was never checked on the DNA. TRBV21-1 is deemed a pseudogene. The CDR3 is made up of 16 amino acids. As DNA, the CDR3 is TGTGCCAGCAGCCAAACAACAGGGGCAACTAATGAAAAACTGTTTTTT. Amino acids: CASSQTTGATNEKLFF.

To note about this clonotype: One end of the junction is discordant with germline, which a read error may explain. The genes are TRBV28 and TRBJ2-1; possible D gene TRBD1, 5 bases. The CDR3 runs to 15 residues. CDR1 MDHEN and CDR2 SYDVKM come from the germline V gene. CDR3 region: CASSLVQGFYHEQFF. The DNA for the CDR3 is TGTGCCAGCAGTTTAGTCCAGGGTTTCTACCATGAGCAGTTCTTC.

This CDR3 reads CASSLSFRHEQFF. The CDR3 coding sequence is TGTGCCAGCAGCTTATCATTCCGCCATGAGCAGTTCTTC. V and J are TRBV7-3 and TRBJ2-1; D not certain. The CDR3 has 13 residues. V was pared by 2 bases and J by 8 bases, with 10 bases between. Germline V gene lookup returns CDR1 SGHTA and CDR2 FQGTGA.

This chain joins TRBV16 and TRBJ2-2, with D perhaps matching TRBD2 (6 bases). Trimming left V 4 bases short and J 3 bases short, with 18 bases between. The CDR3 has 17 residues. Germline V gene sequence: CDR1 KGHSY, CDR2 FQNENV. Here the CDR3 DNA reads TGTGCCAGCAGCCGCCCCAATATCGGGGGTTACACCGGGGAGCTGTTTTTT. Its translation: CASSRPNIGGYTGELFF.

The CDR3 loop reads CASLDSGMTGELFF. The DNA for the CDR3 is TGTGCCAGTCTGGATAGCGGGATGACCGGGGAGCTGTTTTTT. The V and J genes are TRBV19 and TRBJ2-2; 8 nucleotides align to TRBD2. V shed 8 bases, J shed 5 bases, and the junction held 7 bases outside the gene matches. Germline V gene sequence: CDR1 LNHDA, CDR2 SQIVND (reference sequence). This CDR3 is 14 amino acids long.

The rearrangement joins TRBV7-2 to TRBJ2-1; D possibly corresponds to TRBD1 (5 bases). The germline V gene has CDR1 SGHTA and CDR2 FQGNSA. V was shortened by 1 base and J by 3 bases, with 16 bases between the two germline ends. The length of the CDR3 is 17 residues. CDR3 bases: TGTGCCAGCAGCTTAGGTGCAGGGCGAGTGGGCTACAATGAGCAGTTCTTC. It specifies CASSLGAGRVGYNEQFF.

V gene TRBV30 combines with J gene TRBJ1-5; no clear D gene. Trimming stripped 3 bases from V and 4 bases from J, with 16 bases between. The CDR3 extends over 15 amino acids. The V gene's germline CDR1 is GTSNPN and CDR2 SVGIG (reference sequence). The chain's CDR3 is CAWREQSTNNQPQHF. The DNA of the CDR3 is TGTGCCTGGAGGGAACAGAGTACCAATAATCAGCCCCAGCATTTT.

This clonotype came up a few times. The V and J genes are TRBV9 and TRBJ2-3; D is unclear. Trimming removed 0 bases at V and 0 bases at J, with 5 bases between. Germline V gene lookup returns CDR1 SGDLS and CDR2 YYNGEE. The CDR3 is 14 amino acids. This CDR3 is CASSVDGSTDTQYF. CDR3 nucleotide sequence: TGTGCCAGCAGCGTAGACGGCAGCACAGATACGCAGTATTTT.

V and J are TRBV11-1 and TRBJ2-1; 14 positions agree with TRBD2. Germline CDR1 reads SGHAT; CDR2 reads FQDESV (reference sequence). There are 20 residues in the CDR3. The trim removed 3 bases at V and 6 bases at J, leaving 16 bases unmatched. The CDR3 loop is CASSFSPYLSGTSGSNEQFF. CDR3 DNA sequence: TGTGCCAGCAGCTTTTCCCCCTATCTTTCCGGGACTAGCGGGAGCAATGAGCAGTTCTTC.